This TCR beta chain was identified during a study of T cell responses to AZD1222 COVID-19 vaccine. V lost 1 base, J lost 2 bases, and 1 base stayed unmatched. The CDR3 length is 14 residues. Germline V gives CDR1 PRHDT, CDR2 FYEKMQ (reference sequence). Of note for this clone: Its antigen is not identified.

Overall study findings and caveats: Sampling that yielded the repertoires occurred only after the peak T cell response. Within unmutated variant regions lay the reported targets of nearly half of spike-specific TCRs.

Here immunoSEQ multiplex PCR was the method, and the copy in TCRdb shows in-frame clones only, minus some. The sample lists 100,000 to 120,000 clones, roughly 92% occurring once. This specimen was peripheral blood, taken 28 days after the second AZD1222 dose. This receptor was identified in an adult who received the AZD1222 COVID-19 vaccine. This chain links TRBV13 with TRBJ2-7; 8 bases agree with TRBD2. The CDR3 region is CASSLDGGAYEQYF. The CDR3 DNA follows: TGTGCCAGCAGCTTAGACGGGGGGGCCTACGAGCAGTACTTC.